The 11 T cell receptor beta chains presented below share a single source sample, sequenced in a study of shared clonotypes between healthy human individuals. Some clones are missing from TCRdb's copy, which holds only in-frame ones; the method was immunoSEQ multiplex PCR. The sample has more than 2,000,000 clones; approximately 93% are singletons. Sequencing was performed on naive CD4+ T cells from PBMCs. Subset of the sample: CD45RA+ positively selected. The receptors were sampled from a man between 18 and 29 years old in good health. Some clones in this sample may be carry-over from other donors' samples.

V and J are TRBV9 and TRBJ1-1; no firm D call. V dropped 0 bases and J dropped 3 bases, with 6 bases sitting between them. Per germline, CDR1 SGDLS and CDR2 YYNGEE. The CDR3 length is 13 residues. The CDR3 protein is CASSVAADTEAFF. As DNA, the CDR3 is TGTGCCAGCAGCGTAGCTGCGGACACTGAAGCTTTCTTT.

This sequence joins TRBV10-1 and TRBJ2-5; 7 bases line up with TRBD2. The CDR3 has 15 residues. The germline gives CDR1 WNHNN, CDR2 SYGVQD (reference sequence). Trimming removed 6 bases from V and 5 bases from J; junction bases left unmatched: 12. The CDR3 reads CASSSSGAGGETQYF. The CDR3 nucleotides read TGCGCCAGCAGCTCTAGCGGAGCCGGGGGGGAGACCCAGTACTTC.

The rearrangement joins TRBV7-8 to TRBJ2-1; 9 positions agree with TRBD2. The CDR3 covers 15 residues. Germline trimming cut 4 bases from V and 0 bases from J; bases unmatched to any gene: 1. Per germline, CDR1 SGHVS and CDR2 FQNEAQ. The CDR3 nucleotides are TGTGCCAGCAGCTCGGGACTAGCCTCCTACAATGAGCAGTTCTTC. Translated, it gives CASSSGLASYNEQFF.

V and J are TRBV5-1 and TRBJ2-2, with D tentatively TRBD1 or TRBD2 (6 bases each). CDR1 and CDR2 (germline): SGHRS, YFSETQ. The CDR3 consists of 15 residues. V was cut by 7 bases and J by 1 base, with 14 bases left in between. The CDR3 is CASLSGGGNTGELFF. The CDR3 DNA reads as TGCGCCAGCCTTAGCGGAGGGGGGAACACCGGGGAGCTGTTTTTT.

In this sample, this clone turned up a few times. J is TRBJ1-1 and V is TRBV19, with D possibly TRBD1 on 5 matching bases. Trimming took off 4 bases at V and 5 bases at J, with 26 bases between the two ends. CDR3 length: 18 amino acids. Per the germline V gene, CDR1 is LNHDA and CDR2 is SQIVND (reference sequence). CDR3 DNA sequence: TGTGCCAGTAGTACGGTGACCTTTGGTCAGGGAAGGTGGACTGAAGCTTTCTTT. Translation: CASSTVTFGQGRWTEAFF. Filled out from reference TRBV19 and TRBJ1-1, the complete variable domain reads DGGITQSPKYLFRKEGQNVTLSCEQNLNHDAMYWYRQDPGQGLRLIYYSQIVNDFQKGDIAEGYSVSREKKESFPLTVTSAQKNPTAFYLCASSTVTFGQGRWTEAFFGQGTRLTVV.

On this clone itself: Other nucleotide sequences from this sample produce the same CDR3. This chain links TRBV5-1 with TRBJ2-5; D perhaps matches TRBD1 (6 bases). Germline V gene data show CDR1 as SGHRS and CDR2 as YFSETQ. V was pared by 3 bases and J by 3 bases, with 9 bases between. The CDR3 is 13 residues long. The CDR3 nucleotides are TGCGCCAGCAGCTCTGCAGGGGAAGAGACCCAGTACTTC. This encodes CASSSAGEETQYF.

The genes are TRBV27 and TRBJ2-6; D call uncertain. Per germline, CDR1 MNHEY and CDR2 SMNVEV (reference sequence). The CDR3 extends over 19 amino acids. Trimming pared 1 base from V and 0 bases from J, leaving 16 bases between. The CDR3 nucleotides read TGTGCCAGCAGTTTATTTCCATCCTCCCTTAGCTCTGGGGCCAACGTCCTGACTTTC. Translated: CASSLFPSSLSSGANVLTF.

This chain uses TRBV6-5 with TRBJ2-7; 11 bases fit TRBD1. J lost 2 bases, V lost 4 bases, and 7 bases had no gene match. This CDR3 spans 16 amino acids. CDR1 is MNHEY, CDR2 SVGAGI, per germline. The CDR3 sequence is CASSFLGQGVPYEQYF. CDR3 sequence (DNA): TGTGCCAGCAGTTTTCTGGGACAGGGGGTGCCCTACGAGCAGTACTTC.

J is TRBJ2-1 and V is TRBV11-2; 8 nucleotides line up with TRBD1. This CDR3 has 16 residues. V was clipped by 4 bases and J by 0 bases; unmatched bases: 5. Germline lookup yields CDR1 SGHAT and CDR2 FQNNGV. In nucleotides, the CDR3 is TGTGCCAGCAGCTCCAGGGGGCGGGACTCCTACAATGAGCAGTTCTTC. It encodes CASSSRGRDSYNEQFF.

Only one count was recorded for this clone. As DNA, the CDR3 is TGTGCCAGCTCACCACAGGGGGCTAGCAATGAAGCTTTCTTT. Translated, it gives CASSPQGASNEAFF. J is TRBJ1-1 and V is TRBV18; 7 bases align to TRBD1. With 1 base clipped from V and 7 bases from J, the junction kept 6 bases outside the gene matches. The CDR3 contains 14 residues. Looked up from germline, CDR1 is KGHSH and CDR2 is LQKENI.

J is TRBJ2-7 and V is TRBV11-3, with 8 bases identical to TRBD2. CDR1 and CDR2 from the germline V gene are SGHNT and YENEEA. The CDR3 has 20 amino acids. Trimming took 6 bases from V and 1 from J; bases not matched to a gene: 23. CDR3 in amino acids: CASSSLGIPGLVGLSYEQYF. CDR3 bases: TGTGCCAGCAGTTCCCTAGGGATACCGGGACTAGTCGGTTTGTCCTACGAGCAGTACTTC.